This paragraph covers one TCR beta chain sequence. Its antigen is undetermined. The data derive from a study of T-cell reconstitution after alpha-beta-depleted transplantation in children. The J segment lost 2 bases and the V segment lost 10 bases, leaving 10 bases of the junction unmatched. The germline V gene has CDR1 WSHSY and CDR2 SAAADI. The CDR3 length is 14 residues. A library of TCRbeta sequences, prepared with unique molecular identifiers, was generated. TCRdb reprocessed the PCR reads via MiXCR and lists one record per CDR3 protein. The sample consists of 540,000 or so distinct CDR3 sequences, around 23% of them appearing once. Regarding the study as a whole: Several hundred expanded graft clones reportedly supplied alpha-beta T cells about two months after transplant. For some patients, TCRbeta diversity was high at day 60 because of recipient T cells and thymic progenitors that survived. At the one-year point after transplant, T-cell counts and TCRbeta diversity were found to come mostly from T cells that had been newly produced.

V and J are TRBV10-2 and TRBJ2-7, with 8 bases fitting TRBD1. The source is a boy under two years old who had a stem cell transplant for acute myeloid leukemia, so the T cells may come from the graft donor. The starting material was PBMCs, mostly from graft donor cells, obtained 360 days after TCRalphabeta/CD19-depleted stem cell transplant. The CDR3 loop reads CATTQGGYTYEQYV. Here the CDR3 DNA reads TGCGCCACAACACAGGGGGGCTACACCTACGAGCAGTACGTC.